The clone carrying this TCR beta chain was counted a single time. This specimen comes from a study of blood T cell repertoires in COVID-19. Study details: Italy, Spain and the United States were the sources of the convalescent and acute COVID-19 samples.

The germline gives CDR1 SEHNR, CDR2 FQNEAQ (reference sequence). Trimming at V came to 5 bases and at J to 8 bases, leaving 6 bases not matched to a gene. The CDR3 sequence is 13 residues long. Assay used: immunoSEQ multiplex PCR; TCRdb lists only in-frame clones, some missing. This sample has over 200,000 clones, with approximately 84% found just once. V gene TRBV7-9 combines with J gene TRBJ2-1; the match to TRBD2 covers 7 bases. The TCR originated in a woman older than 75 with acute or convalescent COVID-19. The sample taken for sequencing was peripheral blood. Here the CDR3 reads CASSPGGTHEQFF. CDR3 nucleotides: TGTGCCAGCAGCCCCGGGGGGACCCATGAGCAGTTCTTC.